One and the same sample provided the 10 T cell receptor beta chains below, sequenced in a study of T cell responses to AZD1222 COVID-19 vaccine. Measured with immunoSEQ multiplex PCR; TCRdb has only the in-frame clones, and not every one. The data contain approximately 71,000 clones, around 80% of them singletons. This material consisted of peripheral blood, taken on day 0 of AZD1222 vaccination. These receptors all stem from an adult in good health.

The chain is built from TRBV10-3 and TRBJ1-2; maybe TRBD1 (6 bases). The CDR3 contains 16 residues. The V and J ends lost 0 bases and 7 bases respectively, with 18 bases between them. Germline CDR1 is ENHRY and CDR2 is SYGVKD. CDR3 in amino acids: CAISESIVQGTSGYTF. CDR3 in DNA: TGTGCCATCAGTGAGTCGATAGTACAGGGCACCAGTGGCTACACCTTC.

V and J are TRBV21-1 and TRBJ1-1. TRBV21-1 is an annotated pseudogene. The CDR3 is made up of 17 amino acids. CDR3 residues: CASSKEVMGAENTEAFF. The CDR3 bases are TGTGCCAGCAGCAAAGAGGTCATGGGAGCCGAGAACACTGAAGCTTTCTTT.

The CDR3 reads CASSPGGQGEGNTIYF. In nucleotides, the CDR3 is TGTGCCAGCAGCCCTGGGGGACAGGGGGAAGGAAACACCATATATTTT. The chain is built from TRBV2 and TRBJ1-3; TRBD1 matches at 11 bases. Looked up from germline, CDR1 is SNHLY and CDR2 is FYNNEI. This CDR3 is 16 amino acids long. V shed 6 bases and J 4 bases; nucleotides not matched to a gene: 8.

A word on this clone: A much larger clonotype is one base distant, so this may be a read error. This specimen includes other DNA sequences encoding the same CDR3. The chain links TRBV7-8 to TRBJ2-7; TRBD1 agrees at 11 bases. From germline, CDR1 is SGHVS and CDR2 FQNEAQ. J gave up 2 bases and V 0 bases, and 0 bases lay outside the gene matches. CDR3 size: 15 residues. The CDR3 reads CASSLADRGPYEQYF. Written as DNA, the CDR3 is TGTGCCAGCAGCTTAGCGGACAGGGGGCCCTACGAGCAGTACTTC.

The V and J genes are TRBV2 and TRBJ2-4; 13 positions agree with TRBD2. The ends lost 3 bases at V and 0 bases at J; junction bases unmatched: 2. CDR1 and CDR2 (germline): SNHLY, FYNNEI. The CDR3 runs to 17 residues. CDR3 sequence reads: CASSETSGGIAKNIQYF. CDR3 bases: TGTGCCAGCAGTGAGACTAGCGGGGGGATAGCCAAAAACATTCAGTACTTC.

V usage is TRBV3-1 (or the pseudogene TRBV3-2) and J usage is TRBJ1-2, with 7 nucleotides matching TRBD1. V lost 6 bases to trimming and J lost 4 bases; unmatched junction nucleotides: 5. Germline CDR1 and CDR2: LGHDT and YNNKEL (reference sequence). The CDR3 is 13 amino acids. The DNA of the CDR3 is TGTGCCAGCAGTCGACAGGGTTTCTATGGCTACACCTTC. Its translation: CASSRQGFYGYTF.

This chain connects TRBV7-9 to TRBJ2-1; 9 bases are a match to TRBD1. The CDR3 loop spans 15 amino acids. From germline, CDR1 is SEHNR and CDR2 FQNEAQ (reference sequence). The trim removed 5 bases at V and 4 bases at J, leaving 6 bases unmatched. The CDR3 DNA reads TGTGCCAGCAGCCCCCGGGACAGGGATTACAATGAGCAGTTCTTC. Protein product: CASSPRDRDYNEQFF.

V usage is TRBV6-2 or TRBV6-3 and J usage is TRBJ1-6; TRBD1 matches at 9 bases. Trimming at V came to 6 bases and at J to 9 bases, leaving 6 bases not matched to a gene. The CDR3 has 14 residues. CDR1 MNHEY and CDR2 SVGEGT come from the germline V gene. For the CDR3, the DNA is TGTGCCAGCAGCGGGACAGGGAATTTTTCACCCCTCCACTTT. Its protein product is CASSGTGNFSPLHF.

The CDR3 loop is CASSDPGEHGYTF. CDR3 sequence (DNA): TGTGCCAGCAGTGACCCAGGGGAACATGGCTACACCTTC. The chain carries TRBV6-1 and TRBJ1-2, with D possibly TRBD1 on 6 matching bases. V lost 3 bases and J lost 6, with 11 bases in between. The germline V gene encodes CDR1 MNHNS and CDR2 SASEGT. This CDR3 has 13 residues.

The V gene is TRBV7-2, the J gene TRBJ1-6; no reliable D call. This CDR3 region has 16 residues. Germline V CDR1 and CDR2: SGHTA, FQGNSA. The V and J ends lost 1 base and 5 bases respectively, with 12 bases between them. The CDR3 region has the DNA TGTGCCAGCAGCTTAGATAGGGCGGAAAATAATTCACCCCTCCACTTT. This translates into CASSLDRAENNSPLHF.